This T cell receptor beta chain comes out of a study of control samples from healthy donors and cancer patients. Germline V gives CDR1 LNHDA, CDR2 SQIVND (reference sequence). V dropped 3 bases and J dropped 8; count of bases not matched to a gene: 7. This CDR3 has 15 amino acids. In its sample, this clone was seen once. The data were produced by immunoSEQ multiplex PCR, yet TCRdb's version contains in-frame clones alone and is incomplete. The table has about 150,000 clones, 93% seen once. The sample was blood. The source is a man between 18 and 29 years old in good health. The chain recombines TRBV19 with TRBJ2-1; 10 bases agree with TRBD2. The CDR3 region has the DNA TGTGCCAGTAGTATGGGTAGCGGGGGGAGGGATGAGCAGTTCTTC. It is translated as CASSMGSGGRDEQFF.